This is a list of T cell receptor beta chains from one sample in a study of T cells in localized non-small cell lung cancer. The method was immunoSEQ multiplex PCR; TCRdb's version includes in-frame clones alone and lacks a portion of them. The sample lists 20,000 to 25,000 clones, approximately 91% occurring once. The sample consisted of PBMCs, taken before any cancer treatment. The receptors were sampled from a man aged 35-75 years with stage II squamous cell lung carcinoma. The CDR3 runs from the conserved cysteine through the conserved F or W. A D gene is named only where the DNA matches it firmly. Only some rows state a clone size, as once, few, many or a class for expanded clones.

>.|TRBV27|TRBJ1-4|.
CASRTTNEKLFF
TGTGCCAGCAGAACAACTAATGAAAAACTGTTTTTT
>.|TRBV4-3|TRBJ2-2|.
CASSQQPGGELFF
TGCGCCAGCAGCCAACAACCGGGCGGGGAGCTGTTTTTT
>.|TRBV11-2|TRBJ2-5|.
CASSLVGGAQETQYF
TGTGCCAGCAGCTTAGTGGGAGGTGCCCAAGAGACCCAGTACTTC
>once|TRBV9|TRBJ2-5|.
CASSVGTAETQYF
TGTGCCAGCAGCGTAGGGACCGCGGAGACCCAGTACTTC
>.|TRBV19|TRBJ1-2|.
CASSMDGAYYGYTF
TGTGCCAGTAGTATGGATGGGGCTTACTATGGCTACACCTTC
>.|TRBV5-1|TRBJ2-1|.
CASSLSGSWGDEQFF
TGCGCCAGCAGCTTGAGCGGGTCCTGGGGGGATGAGCAGTTCTTC
>.|TRBV5-4|TRBJ1-5|.
CASSLDLDSNQPQHF
TGTGCCAGCAGCTTGGACTTAGATAGCAATCAGCCCCAGCATTTT
>.|TRBV9|TRBJ2-7|.
CASSPGTYEQYF
TGTGCCAGCAGCCCGGGCACCTACGAGCAGTACTTC
>.|TRBV10-3|TRBJ2-2|TRBD2
CAISGTSGTGELFF
TGTGCCATCAGTGGGACTAGCGGGACCGGGGAGCTGTTTTTT
>.|TRBV27|TRBJ1-6|TRBD1
CASSLTDRAPSYNSPLHF
TGTGCCAGCAGTTTAACGGACAGGGCACCATCCTATAATTCACCCCTCCACTTT
>.|TRBV18|TRBJ2-7|TRBD2
CASSLGTSGRSEQYF
TGTGCCAGCTCACTCGGGACTAGCGGGAGGTCAGAGCAGTACTTC
>.|TRBV2|TRBJ2-5|TRBD2
CASSQNGREETQYF
TGTGCCAGCAGTCAAAACGGGAGGGAGGAGACCCAGTACTTC
>.|TRBV7-9|TRBJ2-5|.
CASSFGQDPQGETQYF
TGTGCCAGCAGCTTCGGGCAGGACCCTCAGGGGGAGACCCAGTACTTC
>.|TRBV6-6|TRBJ2-3|TRBD1
CASSRDRGRDTQYF
TGTGCCAGCAGCCGGGACAGGGGTAGGGATACGCAGTATTTT
>.|TRBV7-2|TRBJ2-3|.
CASSFGDFTTDTQYF
TGTGCCAGCAGCTTTGGTGACTTCACCACAGATACGCAGTATTTT
>.|TRBV6-5|TRBJ2-7|.
CASSYGTDTYEQYF
TGTGCCAGCAGTTACGGAACTGATACCTACGAGCAGTACTTC
>.|TRBV5-8|TRBJ1-1|TRBD1
CASSNPGTGTEAFF
TGTGCCAGCAGCAACCCCGGGACAGGGACTGAAGCTTTCTTT
>.|TRBV18|TRBJ1-1|.
CASSSLNAAGSTEAFF
TGTGCCAGCTCATCGTTAAATGCAGCAGGGAGCACTGAAGCTTTCTTT
>.|TRBV25-1|TRBJ2-3|TRBD1
CASSDRTGSSTDTQYF
TGTGCCAGCAGTGATAGGACAGGGTCTAGCACAGATACGCAGTATTTT
>.|TRBV7-7|TRBJ2-5|.
CASSLGVVATQETQYF
TGTGCTAGCAGCTTAGGGGTAGTAGCTACACAAGAGACCCAGTACTTC
>.|TRBV5-1|TRBJ2-7|TRBD1
CASSWVGGVGSDEQYF
TGCGCCAGCAGCTGGGTAGGGGGCGTCGGTTCCGACGAGCAGTACTTC
>.|TRBV15|TRBJ2-1|TRBD1
CATSSDRGDEQFF
TGTGCCACCAGCAGTGACAGGGGGGATGAGCAGTTCTTC
>.|TRBV5-6|TRBJ2-1|.
CASSSGAIDDEQFF
TGTGCCAGCAGCTCCGGGGCGATCGACGATGAGCAGTTCTTC
>once|TRBV29-1|TRBJ1-1|.
CSVTGTNMNTEAFF
TGCAGCGTCACAGGGACAAACATGAACACTGAAGCTTTCTTT
>.|TRBV5-5|TRBJ1-5|TRBD1
CASSITGVGDQPQHF
TGTGCCAGCAGCATAACAGGGGTCGGGGATCAGCCCCAGCATTTT
>once|TRBV6-1|TRBJ1-5|.
CASSENYINQPQHF
TGTGCCAGCAGTGAAAACTACATCAATCAGCCCCAGCATTTT
>.|TRBV7-9|TRBJ2-5|.
CASSLVEPETQYF
TGTGCCAGCAGCTTAGTGGAGCCGGAGACCCAGTACTTC
>.|TRBV30|TRBJ2-5|TRBD2
CAWSAQRGGQETQYF
TGTGCCTGGAGTGCGCAGCGGGGGGGACAAGAGACCCAGTACTTC
>.|TRBV10-3|TRBJ2-7|TRBD1
CAISEASGTGDYEQYF
TGTGCCATCAGTGAGGCCTCCGGGACAGGAGACTACGAGCAGTACTTC
>.|TRBV9|TRBJ2-7|.
CASSVGTPSYEQYF
TGTGCCAGCAGCGTAGGCACGCCTTCCTACGAGCAGTACTTC
>.|TRBV12-5|TRBJ2-5|TRBD2
CASGLLTSGGQETQYF
TGTGCTAGTGGTTTGCTGACTAGCGGAGGCCAAGAGACCCAGTACTTC
>.|TRBV13|TRBJ1-2|TRBD1
CASSSIQGAPDGYTF
TGTGCCAGCAGCTCGATACAGGGGGCGCCTGATGGCTACACCTTC